Described below is a single T cell receptor beta chain sequence and its context. Its antigen remains undetermined. The input lacks base qualities; no much larger clone sits a single base away. V trim: 5 bases; J trim: 5 bases; unmatched bases: 11. From cysteine to phenylalanine, the CDR3 is 16 amino acids long. Only the CDR3 part of the read is kept: 48 bases, read in frame from the first base. Sequences KGHSH (CDR1) and LQKENI (CDR2) are obtained from the germline V gene. These data come from a study of shared clonotypes between healthy human individuals (dated by TCRdb to 2020 to 2021). With respect to the entire study: Three men and two women, aged 18 to 49 years, made up the cohort. The study deeply sequenced blood TCR repertoires of five healthy adults to estimate repertoire size and the extent of clonotype sharing between individuals. For each donor, CD4 naive and CD4 memory were each given three plates, CD8 naive was given two plates, and CD8 memory was given one plate. Per donor, leukapheresis produced somewhere between about 0.94 and 9 billion PBMCs. Different laboratories and diverse techniques were used to prepare libraries and sequence TCR repertoires, to increase sequencing depth and limit assay-specific biases.

Using the deep immunoSEQ assay, TCR CDR3 regions were amplified from genomic DNA by multiplex PCR. Genomic DNA extracted from each cell subset was distributed evenly over all wells of several immunoSEQ 96-well plates, and each plate served as one replicate. For sorted subsets, approximately 190 ng of genomic DNA, equivalent to 25,000 to 35,000 T cell genomes, went into each replicate PCR. Purified libraries were measured with a Qubit 3.0 fluorometer, size-checked on a Bioanalyzer 2100, and measured again with the KAPA Library Quantification kit. Each immunoSEQ 96-well plate was sequenced on its own single-read 150-cycle Illumina NextSeq 550 flow cell. From the authors' description of their analysis: Because only junctional sequences without quality scores were contained in the immunoSEQ output, filtering matching that applied to full-length reads could not be performed. Sequences were annotated with PyIR, a Python wrapper for IgBLAST v1.9, using IMGT germline references to assign V/J genes and CDR3. Any read was removed if the V/J assignment was weak (E-value above 1e-6), the CDR3 was missing, or the read contained stop codons, out-of-frame junctions, or ambiguous translated residues. A V3J clonotype was defined by an identical inferred V gene, J gene, and CDR3 amino acid sequence. Percentage overlap between repertoires was computed as shared unique clonotypes divided by the size of the smaller repertoire. RTK rarefaction, the Chao1 estimator, and Recon v2.1 estimates of unobserved clonotypes were used to assess repertoire richness. Generation probabilities were computed with OLGA for all TCRbeta clonotypes obtained by the gDNA method from several donors. Sourced from immuneACCESS, this table was stored by TCRdb with only in-frame sequences that have V and J called. A share of the clones is absent; for the studies checked, an unresolved V gene accounts for under half, and the remainder has no known explanation. V and J calls and clone size follow that table, whereas D and trimming were derived from the DNA. The sample yields under 650,000 clones; roughly 95% were counted once. The top ten clones comprise roughly 0.06% of the sample.

Findings and caveats that apply to the study as a whole: Clonotypes shared by all four sorted-subset donors showed higher generation probabilities than non-shared clonotypes. Incomplete sequencing was indicated by rarefaction of sorted-subset datasets, despite the large sequencing depth. Sampling was restricted to blood, and TCR repertoires in tissue are likely to differ from TCR repertoires in blood. Sharing across a handful of donors was observed for around 4.8% of naive CD4, 3% to 3.5% of naive CD8, 2% to 2.5% of memory CD4, and over 0.3% of memory CD8 clonotypes. Pairwise subsampling indicated that sequencing depth was expected to affect the degree of clonotype sharing among donors. Naive subsets generally had larger estimated clonotype richness than memory subsets. The genetic and exposure-history diversity represented was limited by the small number of donors.

Healthy HIV-negative adults with no recently reported acute infections or vaccinations were included as donors. Every donor was a Caucasian adult residing in Nashville, Tennessee, USA. Magnetic negative selection was used to enrich CD4+ T cells, after which naive cells were positively selected on CD45RA and the negative fraction became the memory subset. After blood collection by leukapheresis, PBMCs were isolated using Ficoll-Histopaque density gradient centrifugation and then cryopreserved in the vapor phase of liquid nitrogen. Analytical flow cytometry was used to check the purity and quantity of each magnetically sorted T cell population. From each sorted fraction, genomic DNA was isolated and quantified by UV absorbance on a Nanodrop 2000c.

This sequence originates from a young woman in good health. Sequenced input: naive CD4+ T cells sorted from blood. Interpreted using the paper, the cell subset or site label stands for: CD45RA+ positively selected. This chain joins TRBV18 to TRBJ2-3, with 9 middle bases fitting TRBD2. In nucleotides, the sequence is TGTGCCAGCTCAAAAGCGGGAGGCCCAGAAGGAGATACGCAGTATTTT. The resulting protein is CASSKAGGPEGDTQYF.